The clone carrying this T cell receptor beta chain has only a few counts. Time point defined: peripheral blood 6 weeks after treatment start. TCRdb's table, derived via immunoSEQ multiplex PCR, lists solely in-frame clones and lacks some. Among 75,000 to 95,000 clones, 91% were seen once, and the ten largest hold about 0.94%. There are 17 residues in the CDR3. Germline CDR1 is SEHNR and CDR2 is FQNEAQ (reference sequence). V lost 4 bases, J lost 4 bases, and 10 bases stayed unmatched. These data are taken from a study of PD-L1 blockade in urothelial cancer. The clonotype was recovered from a woman aged 80 or over with urothelial cancer. Sequencing used PBMCs, obtained around atezolizumab (anti-PD-L1) treatment. The rearrangement links TRBV7-9 to TRBJ1-2, with TRBD1 matching over 12 bases. The CDR3, as DNA: TGTGCCAGCAGCTCTTTCCGGGACAGGGGGCGATTCTATGGCTACACCTTC. Protein product: CASSSFRDRGRFYGYTF.